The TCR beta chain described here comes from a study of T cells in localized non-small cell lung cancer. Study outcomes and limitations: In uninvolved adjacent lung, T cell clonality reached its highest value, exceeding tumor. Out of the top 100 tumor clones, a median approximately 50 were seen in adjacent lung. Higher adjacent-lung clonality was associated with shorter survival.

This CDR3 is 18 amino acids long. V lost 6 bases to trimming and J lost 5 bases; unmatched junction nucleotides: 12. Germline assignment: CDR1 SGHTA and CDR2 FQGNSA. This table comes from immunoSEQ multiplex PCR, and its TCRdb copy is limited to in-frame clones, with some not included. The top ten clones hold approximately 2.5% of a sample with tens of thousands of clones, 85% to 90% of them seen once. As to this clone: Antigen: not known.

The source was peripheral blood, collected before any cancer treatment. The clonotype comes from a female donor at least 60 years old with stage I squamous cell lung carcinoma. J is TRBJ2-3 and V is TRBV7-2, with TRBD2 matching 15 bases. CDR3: CASRHGLAGGPEGDTQYF. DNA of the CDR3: TGTGCCAGCAGACATGGACTAGCGGGAGGGCCTGAGGGAGATACGCAGTATTTT.